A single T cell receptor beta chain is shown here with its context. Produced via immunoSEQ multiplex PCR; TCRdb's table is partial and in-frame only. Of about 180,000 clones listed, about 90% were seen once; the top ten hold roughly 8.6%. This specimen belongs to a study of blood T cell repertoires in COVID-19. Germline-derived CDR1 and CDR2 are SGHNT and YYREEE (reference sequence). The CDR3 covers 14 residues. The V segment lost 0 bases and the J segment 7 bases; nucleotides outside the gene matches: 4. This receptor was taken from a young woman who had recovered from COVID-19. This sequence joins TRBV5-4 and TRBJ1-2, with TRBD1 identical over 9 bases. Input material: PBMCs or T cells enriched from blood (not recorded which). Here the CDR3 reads CASSLGDRVGGYTF. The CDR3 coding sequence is TGTGCCAGCAGCTTGGGGGACAGGGTCGGTGGCTACACCTTC.